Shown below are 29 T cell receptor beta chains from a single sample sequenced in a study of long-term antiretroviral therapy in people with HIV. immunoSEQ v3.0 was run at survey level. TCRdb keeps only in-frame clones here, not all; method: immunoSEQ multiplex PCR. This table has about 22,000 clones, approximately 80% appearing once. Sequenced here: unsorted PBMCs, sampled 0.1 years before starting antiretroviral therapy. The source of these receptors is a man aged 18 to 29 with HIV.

The DNA of the CDR3 is TGTGCCAGCAGCGTAGTTTCTGGCGGGGAGCTGTTTTTT. Its translation is CASSVVSGGELFF. The J gene is TRBJ2-2, the V gene TRBV9; no firm D call. Between the trimmed V and J ends, which lost 0 bases and 7 bases, there was a span of 7 bases. There are 13 residues in the CDR3. Germline V gene lookup returns CDR1 SGDLS and CDR2 YYNGEE.

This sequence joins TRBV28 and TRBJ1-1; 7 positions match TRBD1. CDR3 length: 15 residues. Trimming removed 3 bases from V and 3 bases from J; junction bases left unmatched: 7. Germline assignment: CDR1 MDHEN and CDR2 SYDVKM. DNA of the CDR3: TGTGCCAGCAGTTTTCCCAGGGGGAGGGACACTGAAGCTTTCTTT. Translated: CASSFPRGRDTEAFF.

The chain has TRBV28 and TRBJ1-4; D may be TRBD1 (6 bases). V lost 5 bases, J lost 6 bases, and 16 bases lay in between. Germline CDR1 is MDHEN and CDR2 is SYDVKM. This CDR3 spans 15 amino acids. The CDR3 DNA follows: TGTGCCAGCAGTCCCCCGGGGGCAGGGGATGAAAAACTGTTTTTT. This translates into CASSPPGAGDEKLFF.

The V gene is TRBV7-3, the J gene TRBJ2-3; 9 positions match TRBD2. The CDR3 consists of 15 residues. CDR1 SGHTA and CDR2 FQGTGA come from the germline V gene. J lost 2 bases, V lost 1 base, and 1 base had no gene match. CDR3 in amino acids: CASSLSGGATDTQYF. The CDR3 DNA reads TGTGCCAGCAGCTTAAGCGGGGGGGCCACAGATACGCAGTATTTT.

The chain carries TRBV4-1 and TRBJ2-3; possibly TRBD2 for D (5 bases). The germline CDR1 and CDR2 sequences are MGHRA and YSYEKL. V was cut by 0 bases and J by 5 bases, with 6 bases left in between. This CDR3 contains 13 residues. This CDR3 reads CASSQDAGDTQYF. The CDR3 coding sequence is TGCGCCAGCAGCCAAGATGCGGGAGATACGCAGTATTTT.

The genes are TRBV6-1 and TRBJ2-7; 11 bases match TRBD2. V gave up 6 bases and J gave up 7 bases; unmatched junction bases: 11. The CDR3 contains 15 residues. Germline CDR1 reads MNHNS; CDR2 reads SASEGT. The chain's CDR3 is CASRTSTSGASEQYF. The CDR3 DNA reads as TGTGCCAGCAGGACGTCGACTAGCGGGGCGTCGGAGCAGTACTTC.

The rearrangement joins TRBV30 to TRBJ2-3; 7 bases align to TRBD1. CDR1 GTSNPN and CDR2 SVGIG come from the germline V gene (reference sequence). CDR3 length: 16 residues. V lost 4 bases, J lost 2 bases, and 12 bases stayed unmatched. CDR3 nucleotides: TGTGCCTGGAATGGCGGACCGGGACAGTTCACAGATACGCAGTATTTT. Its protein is CAWNGGPGQFTDTQYF.

The chain's CDR3 is CASSPRTGVFTEAFF. The CDR3 DNA follows: TGTGCCAGCAGCCCCCGGACAGGGGTATTCACTGAAGCTTTCTTT. The chain links TRBV7-8 to TRBJ1-1; 9 positions agree with TRBD1. CDR1 SGHVS and CDR2 FQNEAQ come from the germline V gene. The CDR3 extends over 15 amino acids. J was trimmed by 4 bases and V by 5 bases; bases with no gene match: 8.

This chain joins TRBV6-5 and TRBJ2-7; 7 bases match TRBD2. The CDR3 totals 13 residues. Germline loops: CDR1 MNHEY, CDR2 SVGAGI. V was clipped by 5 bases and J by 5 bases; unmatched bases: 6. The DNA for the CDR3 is TGTGCCAGCAGTCCGGGGAGGGTTCACGAGCAGTACTTC. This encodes CASSPGRVHEQYF.

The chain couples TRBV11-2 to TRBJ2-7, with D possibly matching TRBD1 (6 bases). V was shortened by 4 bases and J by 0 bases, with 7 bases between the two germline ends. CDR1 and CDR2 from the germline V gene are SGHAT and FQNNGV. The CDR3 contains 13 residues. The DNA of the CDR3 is TGTGCCAGCAGCTCGGACAGCTCCTACGAGCAGTACTTC. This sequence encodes CASSSDSSYEQYF.

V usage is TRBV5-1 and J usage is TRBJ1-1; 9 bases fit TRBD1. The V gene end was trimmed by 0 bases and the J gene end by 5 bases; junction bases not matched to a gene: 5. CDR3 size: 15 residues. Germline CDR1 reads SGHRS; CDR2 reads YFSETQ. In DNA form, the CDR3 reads TGCGCCAGCAGCTTGGTCGGACAGGGGAAAACTGAAGCTTTCTTT. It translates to CASSLVGQGKTEAFF.

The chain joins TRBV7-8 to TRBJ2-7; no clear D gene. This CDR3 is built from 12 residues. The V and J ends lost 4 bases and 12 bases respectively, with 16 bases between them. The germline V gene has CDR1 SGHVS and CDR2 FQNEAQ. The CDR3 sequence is CASSSDPLSGYF. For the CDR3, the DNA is TGTGCCAGCAGCTCCGACCCCTTGTCGGGGTACTTC. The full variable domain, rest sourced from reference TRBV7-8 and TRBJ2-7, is GAGVSQSPRYKVAKRGQDVALRCDPISGHVSLFWYQQALGQGPEFLTYFQNEAQLDKSGLPSDRFFAERPEGSVSTLKIQRTQQEDSAVYLCASSSDPLSGYFGPGTRLTVT.

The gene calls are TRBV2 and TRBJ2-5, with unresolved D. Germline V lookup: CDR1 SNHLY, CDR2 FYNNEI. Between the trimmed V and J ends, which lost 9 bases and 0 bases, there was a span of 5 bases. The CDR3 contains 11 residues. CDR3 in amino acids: CARGYQETQYF. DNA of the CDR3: TGTGCCAGAGGCTACCAAGAGACCCAGTACTTC.

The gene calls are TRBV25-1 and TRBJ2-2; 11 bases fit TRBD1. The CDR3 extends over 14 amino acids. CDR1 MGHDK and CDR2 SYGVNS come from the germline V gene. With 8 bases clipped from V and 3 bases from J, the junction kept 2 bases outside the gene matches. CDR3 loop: CASRTGGDTGELFF. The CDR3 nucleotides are TGTGCCAGCCGGACAGGGGGCGACACCGGGGAGCTGTTTTTT.

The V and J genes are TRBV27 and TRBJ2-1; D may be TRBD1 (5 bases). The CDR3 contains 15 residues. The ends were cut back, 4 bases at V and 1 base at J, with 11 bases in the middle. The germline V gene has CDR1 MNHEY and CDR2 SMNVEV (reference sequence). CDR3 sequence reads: CASSSPTASYNEQFF. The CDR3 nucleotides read TGTGCCAGCAGTTCTCCGACAGCTTCCTACAATGAGCAGTTCTTC.

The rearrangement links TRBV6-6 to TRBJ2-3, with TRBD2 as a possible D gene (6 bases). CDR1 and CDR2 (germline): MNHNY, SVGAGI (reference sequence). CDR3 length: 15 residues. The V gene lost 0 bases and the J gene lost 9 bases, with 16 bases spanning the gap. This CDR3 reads CASSYSRTTAQTQYF. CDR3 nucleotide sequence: TGTGCCAGCAGTTACTCGCGGACTACCGCCCAAACGCAGTATTTT.

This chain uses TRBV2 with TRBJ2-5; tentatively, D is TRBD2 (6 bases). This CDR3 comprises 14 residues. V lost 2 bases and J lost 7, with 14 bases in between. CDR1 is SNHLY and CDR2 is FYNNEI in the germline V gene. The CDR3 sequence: CASSEPGDFGTQYF. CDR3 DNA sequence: TGTGCCAGCAGTGAACCGGGAGATTTTGGGACCCAGTACTTC.

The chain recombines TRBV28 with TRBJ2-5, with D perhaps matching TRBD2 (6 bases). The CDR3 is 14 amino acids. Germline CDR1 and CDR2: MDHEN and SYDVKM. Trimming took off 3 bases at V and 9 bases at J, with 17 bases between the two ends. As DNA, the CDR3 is TGTGCCAGCAGTTTGGATAGCGGCCGAAAGGCCCAGTACTTC. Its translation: CASSLDSGRKAQYF.

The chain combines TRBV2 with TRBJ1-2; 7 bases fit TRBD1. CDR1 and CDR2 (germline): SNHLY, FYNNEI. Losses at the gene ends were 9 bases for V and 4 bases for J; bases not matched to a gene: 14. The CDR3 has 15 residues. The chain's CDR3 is CARDLDREESYGYTF. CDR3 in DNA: TGTGCCAGGGACCTAGACAGGGAGGAAAGCTATGGCTACACCTTC.

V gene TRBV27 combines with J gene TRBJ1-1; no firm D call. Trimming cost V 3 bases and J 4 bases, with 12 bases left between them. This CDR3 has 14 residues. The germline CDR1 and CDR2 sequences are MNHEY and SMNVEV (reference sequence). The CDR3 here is CASSFGGRVTEAFF. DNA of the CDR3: TGTGCCAGCAGTTTTGGAGGGAGGGTCACTGAAGCTTTCTTT.

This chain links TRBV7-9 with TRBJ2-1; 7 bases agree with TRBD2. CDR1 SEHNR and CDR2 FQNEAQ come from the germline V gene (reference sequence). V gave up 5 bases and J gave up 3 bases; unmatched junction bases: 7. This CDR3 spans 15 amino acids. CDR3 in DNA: TGTGCCAGCAGCCTTCTAGCGGACATCTACAATGAGCAGTTCTTC. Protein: CASSLLADIYNEQFF.

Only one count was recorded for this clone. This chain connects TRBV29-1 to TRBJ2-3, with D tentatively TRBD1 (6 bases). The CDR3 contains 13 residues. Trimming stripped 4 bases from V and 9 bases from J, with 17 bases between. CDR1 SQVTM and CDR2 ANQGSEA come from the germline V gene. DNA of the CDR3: TGCAGCGTTGTACAGGGTGATACAGGGACGCAGTATTTT. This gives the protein CSVVQGDTGTQYF.

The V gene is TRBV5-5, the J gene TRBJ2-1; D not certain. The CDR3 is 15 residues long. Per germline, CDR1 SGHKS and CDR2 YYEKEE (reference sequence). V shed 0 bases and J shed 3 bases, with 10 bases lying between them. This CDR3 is CASSLEWTDYNEQFF. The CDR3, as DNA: TGTGCCAGCAGCTTGGAGTGGACGGACTACAATGAGCAGTTCTTC.

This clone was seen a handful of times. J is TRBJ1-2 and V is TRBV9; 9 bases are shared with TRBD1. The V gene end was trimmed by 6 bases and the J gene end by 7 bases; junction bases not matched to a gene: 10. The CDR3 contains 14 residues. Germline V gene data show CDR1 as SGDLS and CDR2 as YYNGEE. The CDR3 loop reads CASNVGTGIGGYTF. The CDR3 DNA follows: TGTGCCAGCAACGTGGGGACAGGGATCGGTGGCTACACCTTC.

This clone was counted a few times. CDR3: CASSPASGATYEQYF. The CDR3 DNA reads TGTGCCAGTAGTCCTGCTTCCGGGGCCACCTACGAGCAGTACTTC. This chain joins TRBV19 and TRBJ2-7; either TRBD1 or TRBD2 may fit D (5 bases each). With 5 bases removed from V and 2 bases from J, the gap between germline ends came to 16 bases. The germline V gene encodes CDR1 LNHDA and CDR2 SQIVND (reference sequence). The CDR3 length is 15 residues.

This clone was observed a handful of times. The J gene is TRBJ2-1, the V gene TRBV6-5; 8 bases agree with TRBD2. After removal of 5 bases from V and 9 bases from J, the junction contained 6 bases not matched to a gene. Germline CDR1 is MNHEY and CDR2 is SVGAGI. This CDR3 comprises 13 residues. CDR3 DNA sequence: TGTGCCAGCAGTCCGAGACTAGCGAGTGAGCAGTTCTTC. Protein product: CASSPRLASEQFF.

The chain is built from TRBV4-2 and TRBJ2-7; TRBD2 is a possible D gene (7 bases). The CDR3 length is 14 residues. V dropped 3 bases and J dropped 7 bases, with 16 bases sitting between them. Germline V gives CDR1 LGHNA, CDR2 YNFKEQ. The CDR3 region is CASSQPGAGHEQYF. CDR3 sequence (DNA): TGTGCCAGCAGCCAGCCAGGAGCGGGACATGAGCAGTACTTC.

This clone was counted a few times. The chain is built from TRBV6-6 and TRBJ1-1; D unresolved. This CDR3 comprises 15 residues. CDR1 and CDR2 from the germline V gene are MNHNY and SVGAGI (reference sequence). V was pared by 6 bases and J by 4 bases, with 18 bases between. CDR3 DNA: TGTGCCAGCAGAAACAGAGGAGATAGAGGCACTGAAGCTTTCTTT. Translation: CASRNRGDRGTEAFF.

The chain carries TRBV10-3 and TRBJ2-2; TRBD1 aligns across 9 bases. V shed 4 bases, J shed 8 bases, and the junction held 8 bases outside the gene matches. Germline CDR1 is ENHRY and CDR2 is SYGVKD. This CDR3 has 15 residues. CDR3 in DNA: TGTGCCATCAGTGCCCTCGGGGACAGGGTGGGGGAGCTGTTTTTT. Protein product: CAISALGDRVGELFF.